This T cell receptor (beta chain) was sequenced for a study of human T cells and chemical hapten exposure. Across the whole study: Affected patients, primarily female, had alopecia areata, totalis or universalis.

In this sample, this clonotype turned up many times. Antigen unknown. The library put unique molecular identifiers onto individual cDNA molecules. TCRdb fed the RACE reads into MiXCR, producing one record per CDR3 protein. This table has about 380,000 distinct CDR3 sequences, approximately 5% appearing once. V lost 3 bases and J lost 5, with 9 bases in between. Germline CDR1 and CDR2: KGHDR and SFDVKD. The CDR3 is made up of 13 amino acids. Noted time point: pre-sensitization, week 0. Specified treatment: therapeutic diphenylcyclopropenone sensitization with weekly scalp DPC. Study conclusions and caveats: Controls formed significantly fewer large CDR3 similarity clusters than expanded TCRs did. Sensitizing to DPC left TCRs with a frequency above 1 in 1000 unaltered.

The material was whole blood, obtained in connection with sensitization to the hapten diphenylcyclopropenone (DPC). This receptor was identified in a woman aged 45-59 years with alopecia areata. Some clones in this sample may be carry-over from other donors' samples. The chain uses TRBV24-1 and TRBJ2-5; either TRBD1 or TRBD2 may supply D (6 bases each). Written as DNA, the CDR3 is TGTGCCACCAGTGATACAGGGAGGGAGACCCAGTACTTC. It specifies CATSDTGRETQYF.